This entry lists 24 T cell receptor beta chains sequenced from one sample in a study of OX40 agonist ivuxolimab in advanced cancers. This table comes from immunoSEQ multiplex PCR, and its TCRdb copy is limited to in-frame clones, with some not included. This table holds 57,000 or so clones, approximately 90% found once. The sample consisted of CD4+ or CD8+ T cells sorted from blood, taken in a trial of the OX40 agonist ivuxolimab. These receptors were taken from an adult with an advanced solid tumor such as melanoma, head and neck, liver or kidney cancer.

The chain combines TRBV9 with TRBJ1-5; TRBD1 aligns across 8 bases. CDR1 and CDR2 (germline): SGDLS, YYNGEE. This CDR3 spans 15 amino acids. V shed 3 bases, J shed 4 bases, and the junction held 6 bases outside the gene matches. The CDR3 coding sequence is TGTGCCAGCAGCGCCTCGGACAGGGTGAATCAGCCCCAGCATTTT. Its protein is CASSASDRVNQPQHF.

The V and J genes are TRBV7-3 and TRBJ2-3; 7 nucleotides line up with TRBD2. V lost 5 bases to trimming and J lost 6 bases; unmatched junction nucleotides: 14. CDR3 length: 16 residues. Looked up from germline, CDR1 is SGHTA and CDR2 is FQGTGA. Here the CDR3 reads CASSPLGGSPEDTQYF. CDR3 coding DNA: TGTGCCAGCAGCCCCCTAGGCGGGAGCCCCGAGGATACGCAGTATTTT.

V is TRBV2 and J is TRBJ2-5, with unresolved D. The end of the DNA aligns better with TRBJ2-7, so the J call may be wrong. Germline loops: CDR1 SNHLY, CDR2 FYNNEI. The CDR3 runs 13 residues. Here the CDR3 reads CASSGTETYEQYF. The CDR3 DNA follows: TGTGCCAGCAGTGGAACGGAAACCTACGAGCAGTACTTC.

The chain carries TRBV7-9 and TRBJ2-5, with unresolved D. V shed 2 bases and J shed 0 bases, with 4 bases lying between them. The V gene's germline CDR1 is SEHNR and CDR2 FQNEAQ (reference sequence). The CDR3 totals 13 residues. CDR3 amino acids: CASSLTDQETQYF. CDR3 in DNA: TGTGCCAGCAGCTTAACAGACCAAGAGACCCAGTACTTC.

The chain combines TRBV7-8 with TRBJ1-5; unclear D gene. Trimming removed 5 bases at V and 4 bases at J, with 12 bases between. The CDR3 has 14 amino acids. Germline CDR1 reads SGHVS; CDR2 reads FQNEAQ. The CDR3 loop reads CASSLPGLNQPQHF. The CDR3 DNA reads TGTGCCAGCAGCCTCCCGGGGTTGAATCAGCCCCAGCATTTT. Based on the CDR3 plus reference TRBV7-8 and TRBJ1-5, the full variable domain is GAGVSQSPRYKVAKRGQDVALRCDPISGHVSLFWYQQALGQGPEFLTYFQNEAQLDKSGLPSDRFFAERPEGSVSTLKIQRTQQEDSAVYLCASSLPGLNQPQHFGDGTRLSIL.

The V call is TRBV9, the J call TRBJ2-3, with D perhaps TRBD2 (6 bases). This CDR3 is 15 amino acids long. Germline CDR1 is SGDLS and CDR2 is YYNGEE. The V and J ends lost 3 bases and 1 base respectively, with 12 bases between them. CDR3 sequence: CASSAWASGTDTQYF. For the CDR3, the DNA is TGTGCCAGCAGCGCTTGGGCTAGCGGCACAGATACGCAGTATTTT.

The rearrangement uses TRBV4-2 and TRBJ1-6, with D unclear. This CDR3 contains 18 residues. Germline values: CDR1 LGHNA, CDR2 YNFKEQ. Trimming stripped 4 bases from V and 0 bases from J, with 16 bases between. CDR3 in amino acids: CASSPTSYGSSYNSPLHF. The CDR3 DNA sequence: TGTGCCAGCAGCCCGACAAGTTACGGGAGCTCCTATAATTCACCCCTCCACTTT.

This clone was found once. This chain uses TRBV5-4 with TRBJ2-7, with D perhaps TRBD2 (6 bases). V gave up 4 bases and J gave up 2 bases, with 13 bases separating them. The CDR3 is 14 residues long. Germline CDR1 is SGHNT and CDR2 is YYREEE (reference sequence). The CDR3 bases are TGTGCCAGCAGCATGGAGGGATTTACCTACGAGCAGTACTTC. The encoded protein is CASSMEGFTYEQYF.

The gene calls are TRBV15 and TRBJ1-2; D not resolved. The ends were cut back, 0 bases at V and 4 bases at J, with 9 bases in the middle. The CDR3 is 14 residues long. Germline V lookup: CDR1 LNHNV, CDR2 YYDKDF (reference sequence). This chain's CDR3 is CATSRDLSGYGYTF. CDR3 DNA: TGTGCCACCAGCAGAGATTTAAGCGGCTATGGCTACACCTTC.

V usage is TRBV4-3 and J usage is TRBJ2-7, with 14 nucleotides matching TRBD2. This CDR3 has 17 amino acids. J gave up 4 bases and V 0 bases, and 5 bases lay outside the gene matches. CDR1 is LGHNA and CDR2 is YSLEER in the germline V gene. CDR3 in amino acids: CASSQDWGTSGSYEQYF. The CDR3 nucleotides are TGCGCCAGCAGCCAAGACTGGGGGACTAGCGGGAGTTACGAGCAGTACTTC.

The CDR3 DNA reads TGTGCCAGCAGCGTAGCTGGCGGGGTATCCTACAATGAGCAGTTCTTC. It yields the protein CASSVAGGVSYNEQFF. The genes are TRBV9 and TRBJ2-1, with D perhaps matching TRBD2 (6 bases). The CDR3 covers 16 residues. From germline, CDR1 is SGDLS and CDR2 YYNGEE. Trimming left V 0 bases short and J 1 base short, with 11 bases between.

J is TRBJ2-3 and V is TRBV27; TRBD1 or TRBD2 may be the D gene (5 bases each). This CDR3 is 11 amino acids long. V was cut by 4 bases and J by 6 bases, with 5 bases left in between. Germline CDR1 MNHEY, CDR2 SMNVEV (reference sequence). CDR3 DNA: TGTGCCAGCAGTTGGGGGGATACGCAGTATTTT. It specifies CASSWGDTQYF.

This sequence joins TRBV28 and TRBJ2-3; 12 positions agree with TRBD2. Germline trimming cut 7 bases from V and 0 bases from J; bases unmatched to any gene: 2. The CDR3 loop spans 15 amino acids. Germline assignment: CDR1 MDHEN and CDR2 SYDVKM. The chain's CDR3 is CASTSGRVSTDTQYF. In DNA form, the CDR3 reads TGTGCCAGCACTAGCGGGAGGGTTAGCACAGATACGCAGTATTTT. The complete variable domain, with remaining parts taken from reference TRBV28 and TRBJ2-3, reads DVKVTQSSRYLVKRTGEKVFLECVQDMDHENMFWYRQDPGLGLRLIYFSYDVKMKEKGDIPEGYSVSREKKERFSLILESASTNQTSMYLCASTSGRVSTDTQYFGPGTRLTVL.

The chain couples TRBV15 to TRBJ2-3, with 9 positions matching TRBD2. The CDR3 loop spans 17 amino acids. The germline gives CDR1 LNHNV, CDR2 YYDKDF (reference sequence). Losses at the gene ends were 0 bases for V and 1 base for J; bases not matched to a gene: 5. The CDR3 here is CATSREIAGEGTDTQYF. Here the CDR3 DNA reads TGTGCCACCAGCAGAGAGATAGCGGGAGAGGGCACAGATACGCAGTATTTT. Variable domain in full (rest from reference TRBV15 and TRBJ2-3): DAMVIQNPRYQVTQFGKPVTLSCSQTLNHNVMYWYQQKSSQAPKLLFHYYDKDFNNEADTPDNFQSRRPNTSFCFLDIRSPGLGDTAMYLCATSREIAGEGTDTQYFGPGTRLTVL.

The chain links TRBV27 to TRBJ2-2, with D unclear. V was shortened by 2 bases and J by 5 bases, with 9 bases between the two germline ends. The germline V gene has CDR1 MNHEY and CDR2 SMNVEV (reference sequence). This CDR3 comprises 14 residues. CDR3 amino acids: CASSLRPTTGELFF. Here the CDR3 DNA reads TGTGCCAGCAGTTTAAGACCTACAACCGGGGAGCTGTTTTTT.

The CDR3 here is CASSLNQMTYEQYF. The CDR3 DNA sequence: TGTGCCAGCAGCTTGAATCAGATGACCTACGAGCAGTACTTC. The chain carries TRBV5-4 and TRBJ2-7; the D is unclear. This CDR3 is 14 amino acids long. Trimming left V 1 base short and J 2 bases short, with 10 bases between. Germline lookup yields CDR1 SGHNT and CDR2 YYREEE (reference sequence).

The chain couples TRBV15 to TRBJ2-1; D not certain. Trimming took 1 base from V and 8 from J, leaving 9 bases between them. CDR3 length: 13 amino acids. Germline V CDR1 and CDR2: LNHNV, YYDKDF (reference sequence). DNA for the CDR3: TGTGCCACCAGCAGAGCTAGTAGCTATGAGCAGTTCTTC. Amino acids: CATSRASSYEQFF. Complete variable domain (other parts from reference TRBV15 and TRBJ2-1): DAMVIQNPRYQVTQFGKPVTLSCSQTLNHNVMYWYQQKSSQAPKLLFHYYDKDFNNEADTPDNFQSRRPNTSFCFLDIRSPGLGDTAMYLCATSRASSYEQFFGPGTRLTVL.

The chain uses TRBV28 and TRBJ2-7, with D hard to call. Trimming took 3 bases from V and 6 from J, leaving 12 bases between them. This CDR3 contains 13 residues. The germline CDR1 and CDR2 sequences are MDHEN and SYDVKM. In DNA, the CDR3 is TGTGCCAGCAGTTTCGGTGATTTAAGCGAGCAGTACTTC. This codes for CASSFGDLSEQYF.

The J gene is TRBJ2-7, the V gene TRBV27; D unresolved. The germline CDR1 and CDR2 sequences are MNHEY and SMNVEV (reference sequence). Trimming cost V 2 bases and J 0 bases, with 5 bases left between them. The CDR3 covers 13 residues. The CDR3 DNA reads TGTGCCAGCAGTTTAAAGAGCTCCTACGAGCAGTACTTC. It codes for CASSLKSSYEQYF.

Details on this clone: Compared with germline, one end of the junction differs, possibly owing to a read error. This rearrangement joins TRBV18 to TRBJ2-5; TRBD2 aligns across 10 bases. Germline assignment: CDR1 KGHSH and CDR2 LQKENI. The CDR3 is 14 residues long. CDR3 sequence: CAGSPGTSVETQYF. DNA of the CDR3: TGTGCCGGCTCACCAGGGACTAGCGTGGAGACCCAGTACTTC.

The rearrangement joins TRBV11-2 to TRBJ1-2; weak D call: TRBD1 (5 bases). This CDR3 contains 15 residues. V was shortened by 5 bases and J by 3 bases, with 16 bases between the two germline ends. Germline V lookup: CDR1 SGHAT, CDR2 FQNNGV. Here the CDR3 reads CASSLGEGIDYGYTF. The CDR3 nucleotides are TGTGCCAGCAGCCTGGGTGAGGGGATCGACTATGGCTACACCTTC.

This chain joins TRBV28 and TRBJ2-3; unclear D gene. Trimming took 2 bases from V and 0 from J, leaving 15 bases between them. CDR3 length: 17 residues. CDR1 is MDHEN and CDR2 is SYDVKM in the germline V gene. The CDR3 is CASSLIVGPDSTDTQYF. The CDR3, as DNA: TGTGCCAGCAGTTTAATCGTGGGTCCGGATAGCACAGATACGCAGTATTTT.

This clone was found once. The V gene is TRBV12-5, the J gene TRBJ2-7; TRBD2 is a possible D gene (6 bases). The V gene lost 0 bases and the J gene lost 1 base, with 13 bases spanning the gap. Germline values: CDR1 LGHNT, CDR2 FRNRAP. CDR3 length: 16 residues. CDR3 region: CASGLVQAGPSYEQYF. The CDR3 region has the DNA TGTGCTAGTGGTTTGGTACAAGCGGGCCCATCCTACGAGCAGTACTTC.

The rearrangement links TRBV4-1 to TRBJ2-1; D perhaps matches TRBD2 (6 bases). The V gene's germline CDR1 is MGHRA and CDR2 YSYEKL. This CDR3 has 14 residues. Trimming cost V 4 bases and J 7 bases, with 14 bases left between them. This chain's CDR3 is CASSLSGSQNEQFF. The DNA of the CDR3 is TGCGCCAGCAGCCTTAGCGGTTCTCAAAATGAGCAGTTCTTC.